This T cell receptor beta chain originates from a study of shared clonotypes between healthy human individuals. Study observations and caveats: Among the subsets, naive ones generally showed larger estimated richness than memory ones.

Combination of CD45RO+ cells with CCR7-negative CD45RA+ TemRA cells was used for CD8 memory. Sequencing used immunoSEQ multiplex PCR; TCRdb keeps in-frame clones, though not all of them. The sample lists about 330,000 clones; around 87% were seen once. This clone is a singleton in its sample. The antigen is not known. The specimen sequenced was memory CD8+ T cells sorted from blood. Specified subset: CD45RO+ cells pooled with CCR7-negative TemRA cells. The receptor was isolated from a man between 18 and 35 years old in good health.

The CDR3 region is CASSQGNEGPYGYTF. The DNA of the CDR3 is TGTGCCAGCAGCCAAGGAAATGAGGGTCCCTATGGCTACACCTTC. The chain couples TRBV4-2 to TRBJ1-2, with D hard to call. Germline V lookup: CDR1 LGHNA, CDR2 YNFKEQ. Trimming cost V 1 base and J 4 bases, with 13 bases left between them. The CDR3 spans 15 residues.